This TCR beta chain was retrieved from a study of shared clonotypes between healthy human individuals. The overall study: Each donor had three CD4 naive, three CD4 memory, two CD8 naive and one CD8 memory plate.

At a deep level, the assay was run. TCRdb's copy holds only in-frame clones and misses some; the assay was immunoSEQ multiplex PCR. The data contain some 2 million clones, around 95% of them singletons. Trimming removed 3 bases from V and 0 bases from J, with 9 bases in between. The CDR3 runs to 14 residues. Germline lookup yields CDR1 SQVTM and CDR2 ANQGSEA. Notes on the study in general: In general, naive subsets displayed greater estimated richness than memory subsets did. Sampling involved blood alone; tissue repertoires likely differ.

Concerning this clone: Antigen: not known.

The TCR comes from a man younger than 30 in good health. The chain carries TRBV29-1 and TRBJ2-1; D not resolved. The sequenced sample consisted of naive CD4+ T cells sorted from blood. Subset defined: CD45RA+ positively selected. The CDR3 bases are TGCAGCGTTGAGAGTCTGTACTCCTACAATGAGCAGTTCTTC. It yields the protein CSVESLYSYNEQFF.